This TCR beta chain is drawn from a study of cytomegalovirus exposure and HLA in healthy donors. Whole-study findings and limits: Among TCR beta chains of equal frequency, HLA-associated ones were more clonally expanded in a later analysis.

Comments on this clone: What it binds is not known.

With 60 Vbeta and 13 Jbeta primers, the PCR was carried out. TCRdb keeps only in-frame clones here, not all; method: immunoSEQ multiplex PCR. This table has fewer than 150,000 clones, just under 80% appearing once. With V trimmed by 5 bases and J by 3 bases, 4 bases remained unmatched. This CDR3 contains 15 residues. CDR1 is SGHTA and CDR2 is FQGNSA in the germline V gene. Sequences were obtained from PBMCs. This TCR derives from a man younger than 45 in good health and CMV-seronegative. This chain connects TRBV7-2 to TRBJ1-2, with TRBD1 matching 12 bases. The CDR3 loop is CASSHRDRGHYGYTF. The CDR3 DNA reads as TGTGCCAGCAGCCACCGGGACAGGGGGCACTATGGCTACACCTTC.